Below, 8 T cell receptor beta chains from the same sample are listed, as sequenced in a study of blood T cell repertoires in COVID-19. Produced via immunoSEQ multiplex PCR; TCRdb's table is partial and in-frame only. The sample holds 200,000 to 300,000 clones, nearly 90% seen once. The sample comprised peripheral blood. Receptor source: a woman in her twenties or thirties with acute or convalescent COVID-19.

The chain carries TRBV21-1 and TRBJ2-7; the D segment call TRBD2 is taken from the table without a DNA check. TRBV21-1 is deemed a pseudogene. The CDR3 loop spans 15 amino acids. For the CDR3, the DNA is TGTGCCAGCAGCCCCCTCGAGGAATTGGGCTACGAGCAGTACTTC. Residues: CASSPLEELGYEQYF.

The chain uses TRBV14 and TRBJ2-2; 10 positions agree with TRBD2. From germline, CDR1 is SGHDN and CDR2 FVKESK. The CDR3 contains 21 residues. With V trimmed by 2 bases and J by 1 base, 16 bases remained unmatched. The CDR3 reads CASSQKGALAGSEGNTGELFF. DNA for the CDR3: TGTGCCAGCAGCCAAAAAGGAGCACTAGCGGGAAGCGAGGGGAACACCGGGGAGCTGTTTTTT.

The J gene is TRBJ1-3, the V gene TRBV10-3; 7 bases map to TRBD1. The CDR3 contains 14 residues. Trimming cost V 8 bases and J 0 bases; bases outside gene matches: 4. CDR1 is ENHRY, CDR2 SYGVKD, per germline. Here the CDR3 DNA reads TGTGCCATCCGGACAGGCAACTCTGGAAACACCATATATTTT. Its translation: CAIRTGNSGNTIYF.

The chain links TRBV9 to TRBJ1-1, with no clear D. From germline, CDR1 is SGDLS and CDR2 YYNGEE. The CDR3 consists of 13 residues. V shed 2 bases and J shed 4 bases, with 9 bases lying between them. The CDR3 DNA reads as TGTGCCAGCAGCGTTGCACATGGCACTGAAGCTTTCTTT. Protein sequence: CASSVAHGTEAFF.

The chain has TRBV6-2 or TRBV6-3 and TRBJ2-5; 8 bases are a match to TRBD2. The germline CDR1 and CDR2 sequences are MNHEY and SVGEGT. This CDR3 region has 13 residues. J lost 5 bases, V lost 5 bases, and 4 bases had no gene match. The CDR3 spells CASSSGRWETQYF. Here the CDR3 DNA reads TGTGCCAGCAGTAGCGGGAGATGGGAGACCCAGTACTTC.

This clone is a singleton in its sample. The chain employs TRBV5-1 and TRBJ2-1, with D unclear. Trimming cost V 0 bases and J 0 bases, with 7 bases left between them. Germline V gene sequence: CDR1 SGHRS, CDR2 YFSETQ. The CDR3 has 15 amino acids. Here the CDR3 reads CASSLGFGSYNEQFF. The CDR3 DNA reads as TGCGCCAGCAGCTTGGGGTTCGGCTCCTACAATGAGCAGTTCTTC.

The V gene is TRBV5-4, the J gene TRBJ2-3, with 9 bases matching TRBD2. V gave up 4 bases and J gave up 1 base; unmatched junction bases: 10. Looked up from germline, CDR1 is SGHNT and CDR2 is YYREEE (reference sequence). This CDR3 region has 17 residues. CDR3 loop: CASSQPLAGVGTDTQYF. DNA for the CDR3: TGTGCCAGCAGCCAGCCATTAGCGGGAGTAGGCACAGATACGCAGTATTTT.

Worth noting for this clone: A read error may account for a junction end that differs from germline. CDR3 nucleotide sequence: TGTGCCAGCAAAACCGGGACAGGGTCCACCTGGGAGCTGTTTTTT. Protein: CASKTGTGSTWELFF. The rearrangement joins TRBV7-9 to TRBJ2-2, with 9 bases identical to TRBD1. This CDR3 region has 15 residues. In germline, CDR1 is SEHNR, CDR2 FQNEAQ (reference sequence).